This entry lists 12 T cell receptor beta chains sequenced from one sample in a study of response to subunit inactivated influenza vaccine (dated by TCRdb to the late 2010s). The library was obtained by RT-PCR. Sequencing instrument: Illumina HiSeq 2500. In TCRdb, the public reads were trimmed at Q25 with fastp and aligned with MiXCR, with productive beta chains retained. Rows matching on CDR3 protein sequence are summarized as one entry with the most common DNA and genes. The sample table lists 500,000 to 600,000 distinct CDR3 sequences, 11% of them with a count of one. Approximately 11% of the sample lies in the top ten. This sample was shared with a second study, whose subject was T cells expressing NK-cell markers. Looking at the second paper: 5'RACE template switching, by which a universal primer site and unique molecular identifiers were added, was used to make TCR beta cDNA libraries.

The sequences come from PBMCs from blood, collected on the day of vaccination. The origin of the receptors is a man aged 50 or older who received an inactivated influenza vaccine. Donor details come from another sample of the same person, matched by shared clones.

The gene calls are TRBV3-1 and TRBJ1-1; no clear D gene. Germline V gives CDR1 LGHDT, CDR2 YNNKEL (reference sequence). Trimming left V 3 bases short and J 2 bases short, with 10 bases between. This CDR3 contains 14 residues. Here the CDR3 reads CASSHIGSNTEAFF. The CDR3 DNA reads as TGTGCCAGCAGCCATATCGGCAGCAACACTGAAGCTTTCTTT.

This chain joins TRBV6-5 and TRBJ1-2, with a tentative D call TRBD1 (5 bases). CDR1 MNHEY and CDR2 SVGAGI come from the germline V gene. The CDR3 loop spans 15 amino acids. Trimming shortened V by 4 bases and J by 3 bases, and 15 bases separated the two germline ends. The CDR3 region has the DNA TGTGCCAGCAGTTTTCGGGGGGGGGTACACTATGGCTACACCTTC. This sequence encodes CASSFRGGVHYGYTF.

The gene calls are TRBV6-2 or TRBV6-3 and TRBJ1-2; D is undetermined. The CDR3 contains 13 residues. Germline loops: CDR1 MNHEY, CDR2 SVGEGT. The V gene lost 5 bases and the J gene lost 1 base, with 8 bases spanning the gap. CDR3 sequence reads: CASSHGSNYGYTF. In DNA, the CDR3 is TGTGCCAGCAGTCACGGGAGTAACTATGGCTACACCTTC.

This sequence joins TRBV6-2 or TRBV6-3 and TRBJ2-7; TRBD2 matches 10 bases. In germline, CDR1 is MNHEY, CDR2 SVGEGT. Germline trimming cut 5 bases from V and 1 base from J; bases unmatched to any gene: 8. The CDR3 contains 16 residues. CDR3 DNA: TGTGCCAGCAGTCCCTCCCTAGCGGGAGTGTCCTACGAGCAGTACTTC. It yields the protein CASSPSLAGVSYEQYF.

The chain carries TRBV5-1 and TRBJ2-3; D ambiguous. The CDR3 totals 12 residues. V was shortened by 5 bases and J by 6 bases, with 10 bases between the two germline ends. Per the germline V gene, CDR1 is SGHRS and CDR2 is YFSETQ. Here the CDR3 reads CASSNGGDTQYF. The CDR3 nucleotides read TGCGCCAGCAGTAACGGTGGGGATACGCAGTATTTT.

The chain recombines TRBV20-1 with TRBJ2-3; 7 nucleotides line up with TRBD2. The trim removed 5 bases at V and 5 bases at J, leaving 4 bases unmatched. Germline assignment: CDR1 DFQATT and CDR2 SNEGSKA (reference sequence). CDR3 length equals 12 residues. The CDR3 reads CSARSGKDTQYF. CDR3 DNA: TGCAGTGCTCGAAGCGGGAAAGATACGCAGTATTTT.

This clonotype was detected a few times. This chain connects TRBV6-2 or TRBV6-3 to TRBJ2-7, with D uncertain. V was pared by 6 bases and J by 7 bases, with 19 bases between. The CDR3 covers 14 residues. Germline CDR1 and CDR2: MNHEY and SVGEGT. The CDR3 loop is CASRTRVWMSEQYF. The CDR3 nucleotides read TGTGCCAGCAGAACAAGGGTCTGGATGTCTGAGCAGTACTTC.

This clonotype was seen a few times. The gene calls are TRBV7-3 and TRBJ2-3, with a tentative D call TRBD2 (5 bases). The germline gives CDR1 SGHTA, CDR2 FQGTGA. The V end lost 1 base, the J end lost 5 bases, and 13 bases lay between the germline ends. The CDR3 spans 15 residues. The CDR3 loop is CASSLNGRAEDTQYF. The CDR3 nucleotides read TGTGCCAGCAGCTTAAATGGGCGGGCGGAAGATACGCAGTATTTT. Variable domain in full (rest from reference TRBV7-3 and TRBJ2-3): GAGVSQTPSNKVTEKGKYVELRCDPISGHTALYWYRQSLGQGPEFLIYFQGTGAADDSGLPNDRFFAVRPEGSVSTLKIQRTERGDSAVYLCASSLNGRAEDTQYFGPGTRLTVL.

The chain links TRBV10-3 to TRBJ2-3, with D possibly matching TRBD1 (6 bases). V was shortened by 6 bases and J by 1 base, with 11 bases between the two germline ends. The CDR3 has 14 amino acids. Germline-derived CDR1 and CDR2 are ENHRY and SYGVKD. CDR3 region: CAIRGGPGTDTQYF. For the CDR3, the DNA is TGTGCCATCAGAGGGGGACCTGGCACAGATACGCAGTATTTT.

This clonotype came up a few times. The V gene is TRBV6-2 or TRBV6-3, the J gene TRBJ2-7, with D possibly being TRBD1 (5 bases). Germline CDR1 MNHEY, CDR2 SVGEGT. The CDR3 runs to 13 residues. V lost 6 bases and J lost 3, with 12 bases in between. The CDR3 DNA reads as TGTGCCAGCAGAAAACTCGACAGCTACGAGCAGTACTTC. Translated, it gives CASRKLDSYEQYF.

This clonotype has just a few counts. The CDR3 reads CSHRWADQETQYF. CDR3 DNA: TGCAGCCACAGATGGGCTGATCAAGAGACCCAGTACTTC. The chain combines TRBV29-1 with TRBJ2-5; unclear D gene. The germline CDR1 and CDR2 sequences are SQVTM and ANQGSEA. V was trimmed by 8 bases and J by 2 bases, leaving 15 bases between them. The CDR3 contains 13 residues.

This sequence joins TRBV6-2 or TRBV6-3 and TRBJ2-7; TRBD2 matches at 11 bases. The CDR3 runs 17 residues. Germline assignment: CDR1 MNHEY and CDR2 SVGEGT. After removal of 0 bases from V and 2 bases from J, the junction contained 6 bases not matched to a gene. For the CDR3, the DNA is TGTGCCAGCAGTTACTCGGGCGGACTAGCGGGTACCTACGAGCAGTACTTC. Protein: CASSYSGGLAGTYEQYF.